The next 30 T cell receptor beta chains were all read from a single sample in a study of OX40 agonist ivuxolimab in advanced cancers. Libraries came from the immunoSEQ multiplex PCR assay. TCRdb's version of the immuneACCESS table is confined to in-frame rearrangements and falls short of the full clone set. An unresolved V gene accounts for under half of the shortfall where checked; the remainder is of unknown origin. The sample table contains fewer than 25,000 clones; only one count was recorded for approximately 85% of them. Around a sixth of the sample is in the top ten clones. The sample consisted of CD4+ or CD8+ T cells sorted from blood, taken in a trial of the OX40 agonist ivuxolimab. These receptors were collected from an adult with an advanced solid tumor such as melanoma, head and neck, liver or kidney cancer.

This sequence joins TRBV6-5 and TRBJ2-7, with TRBD1 as a possible D gene (6 bases). From germline, CDR1 is MNHEY and CDR2 SVGAGI. V was shortened by 5 bases and J by 3 bases, with 14 bases between the two germline ends. This CDR3 comprises 14 residues. CDR3 protein: CASSPYRVGYEQYF. CDR3 coding DNA: TGTGCCAGCAGTCCATACAGGGTCGGCTACGAGCAGTACTTC.

V and J are TRBV18 and TRBJ2-5; D is uncertain. The CDR3 runs to 13 residues. Germline V lookup: CDR1 KGHSH, CDR2 LQKENI. The V end lost 2 bases, the J end lost 2 bases, and 6 bases lay between the germline ends. CDR3: CASSPRAQETQYF. CDR3 sequence (DNA): TGTGCCAGCTCACCAAGGGCACAAGAGACCCAGTACTTC.

The CDR3 reads CASSPGTGENTIYF. Written as DNA, the CDR3 is TGCGCCAGCAGCCCGGGGACGGGCGAAAACACCATATATTTT. This chain joins TRBV5-1 and TRBJ1-3, with D perhaps TRBD1 (5 bases). CDR3 length: 14 amino acids. CDR1 and CDR2 (germline): SGHRS, YFSETQ. V gave up 4 bases and J gave up 6 bases, with 14 bases separating them.

The chain carries TRBV5-1 and TRBJ2-7, with no clear D. From germline, CDR1 is SGHRS and CDR2 YFSETQ. The CDR3 contains 15 residues. Deletions cut 0 bases from V and 3 bases from J, with 13 bases between. CDR3 protein: CASSLGPAEIYEQYF. CDR3 nucleotide sequence: TGCGCCAGCAGCTTGGGACCCGCAGAGATCTACGAGCAGTACTTC.

The chain carries TRBV12-5 and TRBJ2-1; D is uncertain. The CDR3 contains 13 residues. The V end was cut by 1 base, the J end by 8 bases, with 9 bases between. Germline CDR1 reads LGHNT; CDR2 reads FRNRAP. The DNA for the CDR3 is TGTGCTAGTGGTTTGGCTAGTCTGGATGAGCAGTTCTTC. As protein: CASGLASLDEQFF.

This clone was picked up one time. CDR3: CASSQDRDRGLGYTF. Written as DNA, the CDR3 is TGCGCCAGCAGCCAAGATCGTGACAGGGGGCTTGGCTACACCTTC. V gene TRBV4-3 combines with J gene TRBJ1-2; 10 bases match TRBD1. This CDR3 contains 15 residues. With 0 bases clipped from V and 7 bases from J, the junction kept 5 bases outside the gene matches. The germline CDR1 and CDR2 sequences are LGHNA and YSLEER.

J is TRBJ2-3 and V is TRBV7-9, with D tentatively TRBD1 or TRBD2 (6 bases each). This CDR3 region has 16 residues. Trimming pared 6 bases from V and 2 bases from J, leaving 18 bases between. Germline CDR1 SEHNR, CDR2 FQNEAQ (reference sequence). CDR3 nucleotide sequence: TGTGCCAGCAGGAGGGGGGACAACTTCTACACAGATACGCAGTATTTT. It specifies CASRRGDNFYTDTQYF.

V gene TRBV7-9 combines with J gene TRBJ1-4; D remains unclear. Germline CDR1 and CDR2: SEHNR and FQNEAQ (reference sequence). The CDR3 loop spans 13 amino acids. The V gene lost 6 bases and the J gene lost 3 bases, with 8 bases spanning the gap. CDR3 in amino acids: CASRSQANEKLFF. For the CDR3, the DNA is TGTGCCAGCAGATCACAAGCTAATGAAAAACTGTTTTTT.

The CDR3 protein is CASSSGTETDTQYF. DNA for the CDR3: TGCGCCAGCAGCTCCGGGACAGAGACCGATACGCAGTATTTT. V is TRBV5-1 and J is TRBJ2-3; TRBD1 aligns across 7 bases. The J segment lost 6 bases and the V segment lost 3 bases, leaving 7 bases of the junction unmatched. CDR3 length: 14 residues. Germline V gene data show CDR1 as SGHRS and CDR2 as YFSETQ.

This chain's CDR3 is CASSSRTSGGRTQYF. The CDR3 bases are TGTGCCAGCAGCTCGCGGACTAGCGGGGGGAGAACCCAGTACTTC. V is TRBV7-8 and J is TRBJ2-5, with 14 bases aligning to TRBD2. V lost 4 bases, J lost 8 bases, and 6 bases stayed unmatched. The CDR3 contains 15 residues. Germline V gives CDR1 SGHVS, CDR2 FQNEAQ.

The chain couples TRBV5-1 to TRBJ2-5, with D unclear. In germline, CDR1 is SGHRS, CDR2 YFSETQ. Trimming took off 0 bases at V and 1 base at J, with 13 bases between the two ends. The CDR3 is 16 residues long. The CDR3 here is CASSLAGNLIQETQYF. CDR3 DNA sequence: TGCGCCAGCAGCTTGGCCGGAAATCTGATCCAAGAGACCCAGTACTTC.

This chain uses TRBV21-1 with TRBJ2-5; the table's D call, TRBD2, has no DNA check behind it. TRBV21-1 is labeled a pseudogene. This CDR3 is 17 amino acids long. CDR3 in DNA: TGTGCCAGCAGCTCCCCCCGAGGTGGAGGTGGAGAAGAGACCCAGTACTTC. It encodes CASSSPRGGGGEETQYF.

The chain employs TRBV2 and TRBJ1-1; a possible D gene is TRBD1 (5 bases). The V gene lost 6 bases and the J gene lost 4 bases, with 15 bases spanning the gap. From germline, CDR1 is SNHLY and CDR2 FYNNEI. This CDR3 comprises 14 residues. CDR3 in DNA: TGTGCCAGCAGGACAGTGAAAGGCTCCACTGAAGCTTTCTTT. As protein: CASRTVKGSTEAFF.

The chain joins TRBV25-1 to TRBJ2-2; a possible D gene is TRBD2 (6 bases). Between the trimmed V and J ends, which lost 2 bases and 1 base, there was a span of 8 bases. CDR3 length: 15 amino acids. Germline CDR1 and CDR2: MGHDK and SYGVNS. The CDR3 protein is CASSEPGGNTGELFF. CDR3 DNA sequence: TGTGCCAGCAGTGAACCCGGGGGGAACACCGGGGAGCTGTTTTTT.

The chain combines TRBV7-8 with TRBJ1-1, with a tentative D call TRBD1 (6 bases). Germline CDR1 SGHVS, CDR2 FQNEAQ. Trimming stripped 5 bases from V and 0 bases from J, with 13 bases between. This CDR3 is 15 amino acids long. The chain's CDR3 is CASSLDGTLNTEAFF. In DNA, the CDR3 is TGTGCCAGCAGCCTTGATGGGACACTGAACACTGAAGCTTTCTTT.

V is TRBV18 and J is TRBJ1-2, with 8 bases aligning to TRBD1. Per the germline V gene, CDR1 is KGHSH and CDR2 is LQKENI. V was clipped by 3 bases and J by 8 bases; unmatched bases: 8. The CDR3 extends over 14 amino acids. Here the CDR3 DNA reads TGTGCCAGCTCACCGGGACAGGTGCTGGGGGGCTACACCTTC. It encodes CASSPGQVLGGYTF.

The chain has TRBV18 and TRBJ2-3; 13 bases are shared with TRBD2. Germline loops: CDR1 KGHSH, CDR2 LQKENI. The CDR3 is 17 residues long. V gave up 1 base and J gave up 0 bases; unmatched junction bases: 1. The CDR3 loop reads CASSPRTSGGSTDTQYF. The CDR3 DNA is TGTGCCAGCTCACCACGGACTAGCGGGGGAAGCACAGATACGCAGTATTTT.

The rearrangement uses TRBV7-8 and TRBJ2-3; 9 nucleotides align to TRBD2. The CDR3 covers 15 residues. Germline assignment: CDR1 SGHVS and CDR2 FQNEAQ. Unmatched junction bases numbered 8, after V lost 4 bases and J lost 6 bases. CDR3 nucleotides: TGTGCCAGCAGCTCCTTCGGGCTAGCGGGGGATACGCAGTATTTT. Residues: CASSSFGLAGDTQYF.

This clone was recorded once. V is TRBV7-2 and J is TRBJ2-5, with 11 bases lining up with TRBD2. Germline loops: CDR1 SGHTA, CDR2 FQGNSA. This CDR3 is 17 amino acids long. V lost 1 base, J lost 2 bases, and 6 bases stayed unmatched. CDR3 DNA sequence: TGTGCCAGCAGCTTAGTGGGGACTAGCGGCCCACAAGAGACCCAGTACTTC. Translation gives CASSLVGTSGPQETQYF.

This chain uses TRBV2 with TRBJ2-3; 7 nucleotides line up with TRBD2. After removal of 4 bases from V and 4 bases from J, the junction contained 8 bases not matched to a gene. Germline V CDR1 and CDR2: SNHLY, FYNNEI. This CDR3 has 15 amino acids. This CDR3 is CASSGTSSPPDTQYF. CDR3 DNA sequence: TGTGCCAGCAGTGGGACTAGTAGCCCACCAGATACGCAGTATTTT.

The V and J genes are TRBV10-3 and TRBJ2-2, with D possibly called TRBD1 or TRBD2 (6 bases each). Trimming pared 3 bases from V and 6 bases from J, leaving 14 bases between. The CDR3 covers 15 residues. CDR1 and CDR2 from the germline V gene are ENHRY and SYGVKD. The chain's CDR3 is CAISEPRGVAGELFF. Here the CDR3 DNA reads TGTGCCATCAGTGAACCTAGGGGGGTCGCCGGGGAGCTGTTTTTT.

This clone turned up a few times. V gene TRBV5-6 combines with J gene TRBJ2-7; a possible D gene is TRBD1 (6 bases). Germline V gene lookup returns CDR1 SGHDT and CDR2 YYEEEE. This CDR3 is 16 amino acids long. The V end lost 1 base, the J end lost 0 bases, and 14 bases lay between the germline ends. Here the CDR3 reads CASSLIGDRSSYEQYF. The CDR3 DNA follows: TGTGCCAGCAGCTTGATTGGTGACAGGAGCTCCTACGAGCAGTACTTC.

The gene calls are TRBV12-5 and TRBJ2-3, with D uncertain. Germline CDR1 and CDR2: LGHNT and FRNRAP. This CDR3 comprises 13 residues. V lost 6 bases and J 4 bases, leaving 11 bases between the germline ends. The CDR3 bases are TGTGCTAGTGGGCGAGACGGTCCAGATACGCAGTATTTT. Protein sequence: CASGRDGPDTQYF. The whole variable domain, remainder taken from reference TRBV12-5 and TRBJ2-3, is DARVTQTPRHKVTEMGQEVTMRCQPILGHNTVFWYRQTMMQGLELLAYFRNRAPLDDSGMPKDRFSAEMPDATLATLKIQPSEPRDSAVYFCASGRDGPDTQYFGPGTRLTVL.

This clone was found once. The J gene is TRBJ1-5, the V gene TRBV7-2, with TRBD1 as a possible D gene (5 bases). This CDR3 comprises 12 residues. In germline, CDR1 is SGHTA, CDR2 FQGNSA. Trimming left V 8 bases short and J 6 bases short, with 11 bases between. CDR3 bases: TGTGCCAGCGGTGACAGTCTTCAGCCCCAGCATTTT. Translated, it gives CASGDSLQPQHF.

The V and J genes are TRBV5-1 and TRBJ2-7, with TRBD2 matching 7 bases. The CDR3 covers 16 residues. V shed 0 bases, J shed 2 bases, and the junction held 8 bases outside the gene matches. Germline CDR1 reads SGHRS; CDR2 reads YFSETQ. The CDR3 bases are TGCGCCAGCAGCTTGGGGGGGGGAGGAACACCCTACGAGCAGTACTTC. Protein sequence: CASSLGGGGTPYEQYF.

This clone appeared a few times. This chain uses TRBV7-9 with TRBJ1-2; D is uncertain. This CDR3 has 11 residues. CDR1 is SEHNR and CDR2 is FQNEAQ in the germline V gene (reference sequence). Between the trimmed V and J ends, which lost 1 base and 8 bases, there was a span of 5 bases. The CDR3 protein is CASSLGGGYTF. As DNA, the CDR3 is TGTGCCAGCAGCTTAGGAGGAGGCTACACCTTC.

The chain couples TRBV11-3 to TRBJ2-3; D possibly uses TRBD1 or TRBD2 (5 bases each). CDR1 and CDR2 (germline): SGHNT, YENEEA. This CDR3 comprises 15 residues. V lost 5 bases, J lost 3 bases, and 15 bases lay in between. In nucleotides, the CDR3 is TGTGCCAGCAGCGCGACCGGGACCGAGACAGATACGCAGTATTTT. Protein sequence: CASSATGTETDTQYF. The full variable domain, its missing parts supplied by reference TRBV11-3 and TRBJ2-3, is EAGVVQSPRYKIIEKKQPVAFWCNPISGHNTLYWYLQNLGQGPELLIRYENEEAVDDSQLPKDRFSAERLKGVDSTLKIQPAELGDSAVYLCASSATGTETDTQYFGPGTRLTVL.

V usage is TRBV12-5 and J usage is TRBJ1-5; TRBD1 aligns across 8 bases. The germline gives CDR1 LGHNT, CDR2 FRNRAP. The CDR3 runs to 15 residues. The ends lost 2 bases at V and 1 base at J; junction bases unmatched: 1. The CDR3 DNA sequence: TGTGCTAGTGGTTTGAGGGACAGGAGCAATCAGCCCCAGCATTTT. Amino acid sequence: CASGLRDRSNQPQHF.

The J gene is TRBJ2-1, the V gene TRBV7-9, with 12 bases aligning to TRBD2. The CDR3 spans 18 residues. The V and J ends lost 7 bases and 7 bases, in that order; junction bases with no gene match: 17. Germline V gene lookup returns CDR1 SEHNR and CDR2 FQNEAQ (reference sequence). As DNA, the CDR3 is TGTGCCAGCACCTTCCCACCCCGACTAGCGGGAGTTAAGAATGAGCAGTTCTTC. Its protein product is CASTFPPRLAGVKNEQFF.

The J gene is TRBJ2-7, the V gene TRBV10-3, with 15 bases identical to TRBD2. Germline-derived CDR1 and CDR2 are ENHRY and SYGVKD. V was pared by 6 bases and J by 6 bases, with 9 bases of the junction left unmatched. This CDR3 is 16 amino acids long. This CDR3 is CAISPGLAGGFLEQYF. CDR3 nucleotide sequence: TGTGCCATCAGCCCGGGACTAGCGGGAGGATTCCTCGAGCAGTACTTC.